The T cell receptor (beta chain) described here comes from a study of blood T cells in healthy people across ages. Primers used in a second PCR of about 7 to 12 cycles were a sample-barcoded 5' primer and a J-beta primer mix. Using its own MiXCR run on the 5' RACE reads, TCRdb lists one record per CDR3 protein. The sample has about 1.1 million distinct CDR3 sequences; roughly two fifths are singletons. This clonotype came up once. Per germline, CDR1 SGHVS and CDR2 FQNEAQ. The CDR3 loop spans 15 amino acids. The ends were cut back, 5 bases at V and 4 bases at J, with 14 bases in the middle. The chain uses TRBV7-8 and TRBJ1-4; possibly TRBD1 for D (6 bases). Sequencing was done on a sample of blood. This receptor was taken from a man between 18 and 35 years old in good health. The CDR3 DNA follows: TGTGCCAGCAGCCGAGGCAGGGGAAATAATGAAAAACTGTTTTTT. It yields the protein CASSRGRGNNEKLFF. The full variable domain, with the rest looked up from reference TRBV7-8 and TRBJ1-4, is GAGVSQSPRYKVAKRGQDVALRCDPISGHVSLFWYQQALGQGPEFLTYFQNEAQLDKSGLPSDRFFAERPEGSVSTLKIQRTQQEDSAVYLCASSRGRGNNEKLFFGSGTQLSVL.